This paragraph reports one T cell receptor beta chain. Antigen specificity is unknown. The sample is drawn from a study of memory CD8 T cells in hepatitis C reinfection. Study details: After reinfection, a couple of primary-infection resolvers became chronically infected. Samples before reinfection came 55 to 20 weeks prior to detection.

Sequencing was performed with immunoSEQ multiplex PCR; in TCRdb, only in-frame clones are kept and a portion is missing. The sample carries around 6,000 clones, approximately 92% recorded once. Time point noted: pre-reinfection, 55 to 20 weeks before reinfection detection. TCR sequencing was done directly ex vivo on sorted cells, without expansion in vitro. Total naive CD8 T cells were sorted as viable CD3+ CD8+ CD45RO- cells from a couple of donors. Study-wide findings and caveats: Conclusions on public clonotypes and secondary clearance were not definitive with about 5 donors.

From germline, CDR1 is GTSNPN and CDR2 SVGIG (reference sequence). This CDR3 has 12 residues. The material sequenced was naive CD8+ T cells sorted from blood. V gene TRBV30 combines with J gene TRBJ2-1, with TRBD1 matching over 10 bases. This TCR was sampled from a man between 45 and 60 years old with hepatitis C virus infection. The CDR3 reads CALGQGYNEQFF. DNA of the CDR3: TGTGCGCTGGGACAGGGGTACAATGAGCAGTTCTTC.